Following are 6 T cell receptor beta chains from one sample sequenced in a study of neurological immune-mediated disorders. Each CDR3 protein gets one entry after TCRdb re-called the 5' RACE reads with MiXCR. The sample gives roughly 80,000 distinct CDR3 sequences, almost 6% of which show up once; roughly 7.9% is in the top ten. Noted time point: longitudinal time-point 2. The sample consisted of PBMCs. These receptors originate from a woman between 55 and 75 years old with multiple sclerosis.

This clonotype came up many times. V gene TRBV7-2 combines with J gene TRBJ1-5, with D possibly TRBD1 on 6 matching bases. This CDR3 is 15 amino acids long. Looked up from germline, CDR1 is SGHTA and CDR2 is FQGNSA. Deletions cut 1 base from V and 0 bases from J, with 7 bases between. CDR3 loop: CASSLEDSSNQPQHF. The CDR3 DNA follows: TGTGCCAGCAGCTTAGAGGACAGTAGCAATCAGCCCCAGCATTTT.

This clonotype was recorded at least ten times. The chain uses TRBV5-1 and TRBJ1-1; D gene unclear. Germline V gene data show CDR1 as SGHRS and CDR2 as YFSETQ. This CDR3 has 12 amino acids. V lost 10 bases and J 5 bases, leaving 15 bases between the germline ends. CDR3 in amino acids: CASRSGGTEAFF. The DNA for the CDR3 is TGCGCCTCCAGATCCGGTGGGACTGAAGCTTTCTTT.

The sample holds many counts of this clonotype. V usage is TRBV5-1 and J usage is TRBJ2-5, with D tentatively TRBD2 (5 bases). Trimming took 3 bases from V and 1 from J, leaving 10 bases between them. Germline CDR1 is SGHRS and CDR2 is YFSETQ. This CDR3 comprises 14 residues. The CDR3 is CASSSAAFQETQYF. The CDR3 nucleotides read TGCGCCAGCAGCTCAGCGGCTTTCCAAGAGACCCAGTACTTC.

This clonotype was detected ten times or more. V is TRBV2 and J is TRBJ1-2; possibly TRBD1 for D (5 bases). The CDR3 is 12 residues long. Germline-derived CDR1 and CDR2 are SNHLY and FYNNEI. Trimming shortened V by 7 bases and J by 7 bases, and 13 bases separated the two germline ends. The CDR3 loop is CASKGQFGGYTF. The CDR3 DNA reads as TGTGCCAGCAAAGGACAATTTGGTGGCTACACCTTC.

This clonotype was picked up many times. The gene calls are TRBV20-1 and TRBJ1-2; tentatively, D is TRBD1 (6 bases). Between the trimmed V and J ends, which lost 5 bases and 2 bases, there was a span of 18 bases. This CDR3 has 15 residues. CDR1 and CDR2 from the germline V gene are DFQATT and SNEGSKA (reference sequence). This chain's CDR3 is CSAGPRDNLNYGYTF. Written as DNA, the CDR3 is TGCAGTGCTGGGCCCCGGGACAACCTAAACTATGGCTACACCTTC.

The chain recombines TRBV12-3 or TRBV12-4 with TRBJ2-7; 8 nucleotides line up with TRBD2. This CDR3 has 14 amino acids. The V and J ends lost 1 base and 5 bases, in that order; junction bases with no gene match: 4. In DNA form, the CDR3 reads TGTGCCAGCAGTTTAGTGGGACTAGAAAACGAGCAGTACTTC. This sequence encodes CASSLVGLENEQYF.